Following are 7 T cell receptor beta chains from one sample sequenced in a study of CD8 T cells in Susac syndrome. Random hexamers were used to reverse transcribe about 0.45 to 1 ug of RNA. TCRdb fed the immunoSEQ multiplex PCR reads into MiXCR, producing one record per CDR3 protein. This sample yields 80,000 or so distinct CDR3 sequences, of which less than 95% are seen a single time; more than 0.4% belongs to the top ten. The specimen was CD8+ T cells from PBMCs. The receptors originated from a human donor with Susac syndrome.

V is TRBV4-3 and J is TRBJ2-7; perhaps TRBD1 as D (6 bases). Germline V gives CDR1 LGHNA, CDR2 YSLEER. The ends were cut back, 4 bases at V and 4 bases at J, with 11 bases in the middle. CDR3 length: 13 residues. The CDR3 here is CASSLLQGYEQYF. DNA of the CDR3: TGCGCCAGCAGCCTACTACAGGGATACGAGCAGTACTTC.

The chain has TRBV7-9 and TRBJ2-1; D remains unclear. The germline V gene has CDR1 SEHNR and CDR2 FQNEAQ (reference sequence). The CDR3 runs 13 residues. Trimming removed 5 bases at V and 6 bases at J, with 11 bases between. The CDR3 sequence is CASSGPGGNEQFF. The DNA for the CDR3 is TGTGCCAGCAGCGGTCCGGGTGGCAATGAGCAGTTCTTC.

The V gene is TRBV2, the J gene TRBJ1-5; perhaps TRBD1 as D (5 bases). The V gene's germline CDR1 is SNHLY and CDR2 FYNNEI. The V end was cut by 3 bases, the J end by 7 bases, with 10 bases between. CDR3 length: 13 residues. This chain's CDR3 is CASSDRDRQPQHF. The CDR3 DNA sequence: TGTGCCAGCAGTGACAGGGACCGACAGCCCCAGCATTTT.

This chain uses TRBV7-6 with TRBJ2-6; 12 nucleotides match TRBD1. Germline-derived CDR1 and CDR2 are SGHVS and FNYEAQ. V shed 2 bases, J shed 4 bases, and the junction held 12 bases outside the gene matches. The CDR3 is made up of 20 amino acids. CDR3 amino acids: CASSLRVVGDRGPGANVLTF. The CDR3 DNA reads TGTGCCAGCAGCTTAAGAGTCGTTGGGGACAGGGGGCCCGGGGCCAACGTCCTGACTTTC.

V and J are TRBV12-3 or TRBV12-4 and TRBJ2-1; D call uncertain. Between the trimmed V and J ends, which lost 6 bases and 7 bases, there was a span of 13 bases. CDR3 length equals 13 residues. The CDR3 DNA reads TGTGCCAGCAGATCTATCGCGGAGAATGAGCAGTTCTTC. This sequence encodes CASRSIAENEQFF.

The chain links TRBV24-1 to TRBJ1-1; unclear D gene. The CDR3 covers 12 residues. Germline loops: CDR1 KGHDR, CDR2 SFDVKD. V lost 4 bases to trimming and J lost 1 base, with 3 bases between them. This chain's CDR3 is CATSDPNTEAFF. The CDR3 DNA is TGTGCCACCAGTGACCCGAACACTGAAGCTTTCTTT.

The genes are TRBV6-4 and TRBJ2-7; TRBD2 agrees at 9 bases. The J segment lost 3 bases and the V segment lost 6 bases, leaving 6 bases of the junction unmatched. The CDR3 is 14 residues long. Per germline, CDR1 MRHNA and CDR2 SNTAGT. Written as DNA, the CDR3 is TGTGCCAGCAGCTTTGCGGGGGGGGACTACGAGCAGTACTTC. It is translated as CASSFAGGDYEQYF.